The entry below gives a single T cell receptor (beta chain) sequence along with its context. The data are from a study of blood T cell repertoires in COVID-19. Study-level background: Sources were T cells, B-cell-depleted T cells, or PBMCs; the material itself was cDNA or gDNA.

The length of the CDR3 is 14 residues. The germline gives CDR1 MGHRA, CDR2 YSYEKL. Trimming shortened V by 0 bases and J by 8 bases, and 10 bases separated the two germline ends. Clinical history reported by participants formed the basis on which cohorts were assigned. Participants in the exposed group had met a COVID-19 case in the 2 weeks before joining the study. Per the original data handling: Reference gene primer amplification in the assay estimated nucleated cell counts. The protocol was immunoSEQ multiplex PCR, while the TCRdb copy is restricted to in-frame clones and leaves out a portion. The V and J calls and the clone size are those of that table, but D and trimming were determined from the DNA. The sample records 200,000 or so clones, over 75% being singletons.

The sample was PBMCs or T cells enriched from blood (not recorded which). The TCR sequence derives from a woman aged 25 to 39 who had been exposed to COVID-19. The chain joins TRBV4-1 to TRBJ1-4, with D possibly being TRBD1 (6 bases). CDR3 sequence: CASSQDAGAEKLFF. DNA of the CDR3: TGCGCCAGCAGCCAAGATGCGGGGGCGGAAAAACTGTTTTTT.